A few counts support the clone carrying this TCR beta chain. Its cognate antigen is unknown. These data come from a study of T cell responses to AZD1222 COVID-19 vaccine. Points from the study as a whole: An increase in Spike-specific TCR breadth and depth was observed after two AZD1222 doses. White British ancestry dominated among donors, who included more females, and clonal diversity was possibly underestimated.

The CDR3 contains 14 residues. Germline CDR1 reads SNHLY; CDR2 reads FYNNEI. The V end was cut by 8 bases, the J end by 0 bases, with 11 bases between. The repertoire was sequenced with immunoSEQ multiplex PCR; TCRdb's copy has only in-frame clones and lacks some. Of roughly 100,000 clones in the sample, about 90% were seen once. The receptor's source is an adult in good health. The V call is TRBV2, the J call TRBJ2-1; TRBD1 might be the D (6 bases). Sequencing used peripheral blood, obtained on day 0 of AZD1222 vaccination. CDR3 sequence: CASGRDTSYNEQFF. The CDR3 nucleotides read TGTGCCAGCGGACGGGACACCTCCTACAATGAGCAGTTCTTC.